This record covers a single T cell receptor beta chain. CDR3 length equals 16 residues. The sample is drawn from a study of control samples from healthy donors and cancer patients. Produced via immunoSEQ multiplex PCR; TCRdb's table is partial and in-frame only. This repertoire shows 80,000 to 85,000 clones, roughly 90% found once; its top ten account for 5.7%. The sequenced material came from blood. This rearrangement joins TRBV21-1 to TRBJ1-1. TRBV21-1 is deemed a pseudogene. The source is a woman aged 45 to 65 in good health. The CDR3 nucleotides read TGTGCCAGCCGGGGTCGGGGTCCTAAAGGGAACACTGAAGCTTTCTTT. It codes for CASRGRGPKGNTEAFF.